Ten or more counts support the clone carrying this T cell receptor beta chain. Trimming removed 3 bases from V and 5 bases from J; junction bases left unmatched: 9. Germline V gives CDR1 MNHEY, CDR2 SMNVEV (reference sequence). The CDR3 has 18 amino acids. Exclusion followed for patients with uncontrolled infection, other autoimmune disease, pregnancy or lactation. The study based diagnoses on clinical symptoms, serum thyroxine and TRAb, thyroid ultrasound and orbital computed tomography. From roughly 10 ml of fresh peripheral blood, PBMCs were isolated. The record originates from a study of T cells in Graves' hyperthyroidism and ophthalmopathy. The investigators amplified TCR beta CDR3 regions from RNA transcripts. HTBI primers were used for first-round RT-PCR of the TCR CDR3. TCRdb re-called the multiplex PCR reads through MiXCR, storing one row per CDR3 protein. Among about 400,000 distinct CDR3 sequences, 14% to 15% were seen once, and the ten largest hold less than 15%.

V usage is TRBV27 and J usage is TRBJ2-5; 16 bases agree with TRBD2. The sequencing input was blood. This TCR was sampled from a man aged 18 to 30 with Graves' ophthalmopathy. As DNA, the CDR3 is TGTGCCAGCAGTTTTCAGGGGACTAGCGGGGGGGCGACCGAGACCCAGTACTTC. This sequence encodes CASSFQGTSGGATETQYF.